This TCR beta chain emerged from a study of blood T cell repertoires in COVID-19. Study summary: Samples came from the United States, Italy and Spain, spanning acute and convalescent COVID-19. PBMCs, B-cell-depleted T cells, or T cells provided the cDNA or gDNA that made up the material.

CDR1 is SGHRS, CDR2 YFSETQ, per germline. Trimming took 2 bases from V and 5 from J, leaving 10 bases between them. This CDR3 spans 13 amino acids. Per the study methods: Quantification of nucleated cells was approximated via reference gene primer amplification. Some clones are missing from TCRdb's copy, which holds only in-frame ones; the method was immunoSEQ multiplex PCR. The V and J calls and the clone size are those of that table, but D and trimming were determined from the DNA. In the table there are tens of thousands of clones, about 88% of which are singletons. The V and J genes are TRBV5-1 and TRBJ1-2, with TRBD1 as a possible D gene (6 bases). The receptor was derived from a man between 65 and 85 years old with acute or convalescent COVID-19. Sequences were obtained from peripheral blood. The CDR3: CASSFRGEYGYTF. CDR3 DNA sequence: TGCGCCAGCAGCTTCAGGGGAGAATATGGCTACACCTTC.